Here is one TCR beta chain with its context. The CDR3 carries no conserved terminal phenylalanine or tryptophan, so it likely arises from a read error. Through Arm-PCR of CDR3 regions and iRepertoire HTBI primers, TCR beta libraries were built. Original processing notes: Identification of gene segments yielded some 62 TRBV and more than eleven TRBJ across samples. TCRdb used MiXCR to reprocess the multiplex PCR reads, holding one entry per CDR3 protein. TCRdb assigned the V and J calls; the authors' analysis was not used. Of some 460,000 distinct CDR3 sequences listed, 15% to 20% were seen once; the top ten hold 12%. Trimming took 5 bases from V and 4 from J; bases not matched to a gene: 12. Germline V gene lookup returns CDR1 KGHSY and CDR2 FQNENV. This CDR3 has 17 amino acids. The data derive from a study of regulatory T cells in long-lasting Graves disease. Study-wide context: Antithyroid drugs had been taken by newly diagnosed Graves' patients for under 3 months.

As for time point: newly diagnosed GD, antithyroid drugs for less than 3 months. The TCR library used RNA extracted from PBMCs. Patients of an endocrinology department in Xi'an, China, were included. These data were also filed under a second study, of T cells in Graves' hyperthyroidism and ophthalmopathy.

The V gene is TRBV16, the J gene TRBJ1-5; 9 bases are shared with TRBD1. This TCR was sampled from a man aged 35 to 55 with Graves disease. This specimen consisted of peripheral blood mononuclear cells (PBMCs), obtained at new diagnosis, from a patient treated with antithyroid drugs. Here the CDR3 reads CASSYTGGPYVNQPQHL. CDR3 nucleotides: TGTGCCAGCAGCTACACAGGGGGCCCTTACGTAAATCAGCCCCAGCATCTT.